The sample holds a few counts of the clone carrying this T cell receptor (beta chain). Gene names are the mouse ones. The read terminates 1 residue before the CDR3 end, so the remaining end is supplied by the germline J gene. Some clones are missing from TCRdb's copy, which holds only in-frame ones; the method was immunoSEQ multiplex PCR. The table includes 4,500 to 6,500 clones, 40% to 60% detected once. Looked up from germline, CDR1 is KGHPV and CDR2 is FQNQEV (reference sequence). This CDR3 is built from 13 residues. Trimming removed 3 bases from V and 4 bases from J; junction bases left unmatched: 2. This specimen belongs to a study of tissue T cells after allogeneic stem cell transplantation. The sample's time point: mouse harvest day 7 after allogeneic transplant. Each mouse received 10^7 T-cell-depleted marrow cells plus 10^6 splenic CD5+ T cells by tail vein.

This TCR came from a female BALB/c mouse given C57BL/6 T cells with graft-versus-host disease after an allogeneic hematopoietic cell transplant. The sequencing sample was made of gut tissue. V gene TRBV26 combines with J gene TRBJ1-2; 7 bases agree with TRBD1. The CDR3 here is CASSLDRASDYTF. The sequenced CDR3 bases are TGTGCCAGCAGTCTAGACAGGGCCTCCGACTACACC.